Shown below are 13 T cell receptor beta chains from a single sample sequenced in a study of T cells in tuberculosis. The method was immunoSEQ multiplex PCR; TCRdb's version includes in-frame clones alone and lacks a portion of them. The sample has tens of thousands of clones; 95% to 97% are singletons. Sequencing was carried out using PBMCs. The receptor source for this set is a donor aged 10 to 29 with latent tuberculosis or without tuberculosis infection.

The chain recombines TRBV5-1 with TRBJ2-1; TRBD2 aligns across 10 bases. Germline loops: CDR1 SGHRS, CDR2 YFSETQ. This CDR3 comprises 15 residues. With 4 bases clipped from V and 3 bases from J, the junction kept 4 bases outside the gene matches. DNA for the CDR3: TGCGCCAGCAGCCTTAGCGGGGGGAACTACAATGAGCAGTTCTTC. Amino acid sequence: CASSLSGGNYNEQFF.

This chain links TRBV6-5 with TRBJ2-7; TRBD2 is a possible D gene (5 bases). This CDR3 region has 15 residues. The germline V gene encodes CDR1 MNHEY and CDR2 SVGAGI. Between the trimmed V and J ends, which lost 5 bases and 4 bases, there was a span of 18 bases. In DNA form, the CDR3 reads TGTGCCAGCAGTCGGGGTTGGGCCCGCGTTTACGAGCAGTACTTC. Amino acids: CASSRGWARVYEQYF.

The J gene is TRBJ2-7, the V gene TRBV28; TRBD1 matches 9 bases. J was trimmed by 7 bases and V by 3 bases; bases with no gene match: 10. The germline gives CDR1 MDHEN, CDR2 SYDVKM. The CDR3 has 15 amino acids. CDR3 DNA: TGTGCCAGCAGTTTCCCCACAGGGGGCAGTAAAGAGCAGTACTTC. Protein: CASSFPTGGSKEQYF.

The V call is TRBV9, the J call TRBJ2-3; no reliable D call. CDR1 is SGDLS, CDR2 YYNGEE, per germline. This CDR3 contains 11 residues. Trimming removed 0 bases from V and 6 bases from J, with 2 bases in between. The CDR3 is CASSVADTQYF. In nucleotides, the CDR3 is TGTGCCAGCAGCGTAGCGGATACGCAGTATTTT.

The rearrangement uses TRBV6-5 and TRBJ1-1, with a possible D match to TRBD1 (6 bases). The V and J ends lost 5 bases and 5 bases respectively, with 15 bases between them. Germline V CDR1 and CDR2: MNHEY, SVGAGI. The CDR3 is made up of 14 amino acids. CDR3 bases: TGTGCCAGCAGTGGGCCGGGACACAGGACTGAAGCTTTCTTT. Protein product: CASSGPGHRTEAFF.

J is TRBJ2-7 and V is TRBV28; no clear D. Germline CDR1 is MDHEN and CDR2 is SYDVKM. This CDR3 contains 12 residues. The V end was cut by 2 bases, the J end by 4 bases, with 6 bases between. The CDR3 nucleotides are TGTGCCAGCAGTTTACGGAGATACGAGCAGTACTTC. Its protein product is CASSLRRYEQYF.

The rearrangement uses TRBV6-5 and TRBJ2-2, with D possibly TRBD1 on 6 matching bases. V lost 6 bases, J lost 2 bases, and 10 bases lay in between. Germline CDR1 and CDR2: MNHEY and SVGAGI. The CDR3 has 14 residues. The DNA of the CDR3 is TGTGCCAGCAGAGAACAGGGAAACACCGGGGAGCTGTTTTTT. It specifies CASREQGNTGELFF.

J is TRBJ2-2 and V is TRBV9, with D possibly matching TRBD2 (5 bases). The CDR3 is 16 amino acids. Trimming removed 3 bases from V and 4 bases from J, with 16 bases in between. Germline CDR1 SGDLS, CDR2 YYNGEE. The CDR3 reads CASSAHASGGTGELFF. CDR3 DNA: TGTGCCAGCAGCGCCCACGCAAGCGGAGGCACCGGGGAGCTGTTTTTT.

The J gene is TRBJ1-1, the V gene TRBV27, with D unresolved. The germline V gene has CDR1 MNHEY and CDR2 SMNVEV (reference sequence). Trimming took off 6 bases at V and 0 bases at J, with 11 bases between the two ends. This CDR3 comprises 14 residues. This chain's CDR3 is CASRFGGMNTEAFF. The CDR3, as DNA: TGTGCCAGCAGGTTCGGAGGGATGAACACTGAAGCTTTCTTT.

CDR3 in amino acids: CASSPRGQGAYEQYF. CDR3 nucleotide sequence: TGTGCCAGCAGCCCCAGGGGGCAAGGGGCGTACGAGCAGTACTTC. The rearrangement uses TRBV4-2 and TRBJ2-7; 8 bases fit TRBD1. With 4 bases clipped from V and 4 bases from J, the junction kept 9 bases outside the gene matches. From germline, CDR1 is LGHNA and CDR2 YNFKEQ. This CDR3 has 15 residues.

This chain uses TRBV28 with TRBJ2-7; D is possibly TRBD1 (6 bases). The V end lost 2 bases, the J end lost 2 bases, and 13 bases lay between the germline ends. CDR1 is MDHEN, CDR2 SYDVKM, per germline. The CDR3 totals 15 residues. The CDR3: CASSLVQGPAYEQYF. CDR3 DNA: TGTGCCAGCAGTTTAGTTCAGGGGCCCGCCTACGAGCAGTACTTC.

This sequence joins TRBV7-8 and TRBJ2-1, with D possibly being TRBD2 (6 bases). V lost 2 bases and J 4 bases, leaving 21 bases between the germline ends. The germline V gene encodes CDR1 SGHVS and CDR2 FQNEAQ. The CDR3 runs to 18 residues. The CDR3 region is CASSLSLALDPKYNEQFF. The CDR3 DNA sequence: TGTGCCAGCAGCTTAAGTCTAGCGCTTGATCCCAAATACAATGAGCAGTTCTTC.

The chain combines TRBV5-4 with TRBJ2-3; D unresolved. The ends were cut back, 0 bases at V and 2 bases at J, with 7 bases in the middle. Germline V gives CDR1 SGHNT, CDR2 YYREEE (reference sequence). This CDR3 has 14 residues. The CDR3 protein is CASSLDQATDTQYF. CDR3 nucleotides: TGTGCCAGCAGCTTGGACCAGGCCACAGATACGCAGTATTTT.